The sequence of this T cell receptor (beta chain) was determined in a study of T-cell reconstitution after alpha-beta-depleted transplantation in children. In germline, CDR1 is MNHEY, CDR2 SMNVEV (reference sequence). This CDR3 contains 19 residues. V lost 2 bases and J 0 bases, leaving 20 bases between the germline ends. Unique molecular identifiers were incorporated when the TCRbeta library was constructed. Each CDR3 protein gets one entry after TCRdb re-called the PCR reads with MiXCR. Among hundreds of thousands of distinct CDR3 sequences, around 20% were seen once, and the ten largest hold approximately 3%. This clonotype was picked up a small number of times.

The starting material was PBMCs from the stem cell graft donor, obtained from the stem cell graft. The genes are TRBV27 and TRBJ2-1; D is uncertain. This TCR was recovered from a human donor who donated a stem cell graft to a child with acute lymphoblastic leukemia. The CDR3 nucleotides are TGTGCCAGCAGTTTAAGACCAAGGCAGCGCCTATTCTCCTACAATGAGCAGTTCTTC. This gives the protein CASSLRPRQRLFSYNEQFF.